The next 21 T cell receptor beta chains were all read from a single sample in a study of radiotherapy plus CTLA-4 blockade in lung cancer. The data were produced by immunoSEQ multiplex PCR, yet TCRdb's version contains in-frame clones alone and is incomplete. The sample holds about 51,000 clones, 75% to 80% seen once. The sample consisted of peripheral blood, taken from a patient treated with radiotherapy plus ipilimumab. The receptors shown here come from a human donor with non-small cell lung cancer whose response to radiotherapy plus ipilimumab could not be evaluated.

This clone showed up just a few times. The chain employs TRBV7-8 and TRBJ1-5, with unresolved D. CDR1 and CDR2 (germline): SGHVS, FQNEAQ. V was shortened by 4 bases and J by 5 bases, with 6 bases between the two germline ends. This CDR3 spans 12 amino acids. The CDR3: CASSSPHQPQHF. CDR3 DNA sequence: TGTGCCAGCAGCTCTCCCCATCAGCCCCAGCATTTT.

The chain combines TRBV7-3 with TRBJ2-5; D may be TRBD1 (6 bases). Trimming removed 1 base from V and 0 bases from J, with 15 bases in between. CDR3 length: 17 amino acids. CDR1 is SGHTA, CDR2 FQGTGA, per germline. The chain's CDR3 is CASSLRGPRGDQETQYF. CDR3 sequence (DNA): TGTGCCAGCAGCTTAAGAGGTCCCAGGGGCGACCAAGAGACCCAGTACTTC.

The chain joins TRBV29-1 to TRBJ2-3, with D maybe TRBD1 (6 bases). V was cut by 3 bases and J by 8 bases, with 18 bases left in between. Germline CDR1 reads SQVTM; CDR2 reads ANQGSEA. CDR3 length: 14 residues. The CDR3 DNA follows: TGCAGCGTTGACATTACAGGGTTGAGGGGTACGCAGTATTTT. This encodes CSVDITGLRGTQYF.

This chain's CDR3 is CATSRGGTGSDTQYF. The CDR3 DNA reads TGTGCCACCAGCAGAGGCGGGACAGGATCAGATACGCAGTATTTT. The chain recombines TRBV15 with TRBJ2-3, with 8 bases fitting TRBD1. V dropped 1 base and J dropped 4; count of bases not matched to a gene: 4. CDR3 length: 15 amino acids. Looked up from germline, CDR1 is LNHNV and CDR2 is YYDKDF (reference sequence).

The V call is TRBV5-1, the J call TRBJ1-2, with 8 bases identical to TRBD1. The length of the CDR3 is 15 residues. Germline assignment: CDR1 SGHRS and CDR2 YFSETQ. The junction had 7 bases not matched to a gene; V was cut back by 2 bases and J by 4 bases. The CDR3 region is CASSLSSTGGYGYTF. The DNA of the CDR3 is TGCGCCAGCAGCTTATCATCCACAGGGGGCTATGGCTACACCTTC.

This chain uses TRBV18 with TRBJ1-2; 9 bases fit TRBD1. Germline loops: CDR1 KGHSH, CDR2 LQKENI. CDR3 length equals 13 residues. J lost 5 bases, V lost 3 bases, and 1 base had no gene match. The CDR3 nucleotides read TGTGCCAGCTCACCGGGACAGGGATATGGCTACACCTTC. Translating it yields CASSPGQGYGYTF.

This clone was seen once. The chain joins TRBV18 to TRBJ2-7; 9 nucleotides line up with TRBD2. The ends lost 3 bases at V and 2 bases at J; junction bases unmatched: 8. Per the germline V gene, CDR1 is KGHSH and CDR2 is LQKENI. CDR3 length equals 16 residues. Here the CDR3 reads CASSPAGLASTYEQYF. The CDR3 bases are TGTGCCAGCTCACCCGCAGGACTAGCGAGTACCTACGAGCAGTACTTC.

V is TRBV29-1 and J is TRBJ1-5; 8 bases agree with TRBD1. The ends lost 6 bases at V and 2 bases at J; junction bases unmatched: 3. Germline CDR1 is SQVTM and CDR2 is ANQGSEA. The CDR3 is 13 amino acids. DNA for the CDR3: TGCAGCGTGGAGACAGGGGGCAATCAGCCCCAGCATTTT. Residues: CSVETGGNQPQHF. Full variable domain (missing parts from reference TRBV29-1 and TRBJ1-5): SAVISQKPSRDICQRGTSLTIQCQVDSQVTMMFWYRQQPGQSLTLIATANQGSEATYESGFVIDKFPISRPNLTFSTLTVSNMSPEDSSIYLCSVETGGNQPQHFGDGTRLSIL.

This clone was picked up one time. The rearrangement uses TRBV20-1 and TRBJ2-7; D gene ambiguous. The germline V and J ends were trimmed by 7 bases and 5 bases, with 12 bases remaining between them. CDR3 size: 11 residues. Germline values: CDR1 DFQATT, CDR2 SNEGSKA (reference sequence). The CDR3, as DNA: TGCAGTGTCAGACTCGCGGACGAGCAGTACTTC. This encodes CSVRLADEQYF.

The CDR3 coding sequence is TGTGCCAGCAGTTCCCGCTCGACAGGGCTCGAGCAGTACTTC. Encoded protein: CASSSRSTGLEQYF. This chain connects TRBV27 to TRBJ2-7; TRBD1 matches 7 bases. CDR1 is MNHEY, CDR2 SMNVEV, per germline (reference sequence). V shed 4 bases, J shed 6 bases, and the junction held 9 bases outside the gene matches. CDR3 size: 14 residues.

This chain links TRBV27 with TRBJ1-2; a possible D gene is TRBD1 (5 bases). This CDR3 contains 13 residues. The V end lost 5 bases, the J end lost 4 bases, and 11 bases lay between the germline ends. Germline values: CDR1 MNHEY, CDR2 SMNVEV (reference sequence). The DNA of the CDR3 is TGTGCCAGCAGTCCGAAGGGGATCTATGGCTACACCTTC. This translates into CASSPKGIYGYTF.

The chain joins TRBV18 to TRBJ2-3, with 7 positions matching TRBD2. Unmatched junction bases numbered 7, after V lost 3 bases and J lost 4 bases. Germline V lookup: CDR1 KGHSH, CDR2 LQKENI. CDR3 length: 15 amino acids. The CDR3 protein is CASSPVAGAPDTQYF. Here the CDR3 DNA reads TGTGCCAGCTCACCTGTGGCGGGAGCCCCAGATACGCAGTATTTT.

The rearrangement links TRBV9 to TRBJ2-2; D is unresolved. The CDR3 extends over 16 amino acids. CDR1 is SGDLS, CDR2 YYNGEE, per germline. V was clipped by 4 bases and J by 5 bases, with 18 bases between them. CDR3 sequence reads: CASSPPVGSRTGELFF. The CDR3 nucleotides read TGTGCCAGCAGCCCCCCGGTGGGCTCGAGAACCGGGGAGCTGTTTTTT.

This sequence joins TRBV15 and TRBJ2-1, with D perhaps matching TRBD2 (5 bases). Trimming removed 0 bases from V and 9 bases from J, with 9 bases in between. This CDR3 is 13 amino acids long. Germline-derived CDR1 and CDR2 are LNHNV and YYDKDF (reference sequence). Here the CDR3 reads CATSRDLGGEQFF. CDR3 sequence (DNA): TGTGCCACCAGCAGAGATTTAGGAGGTGAGCAGTTCTTC.

Written as DNA, the CDR3 is TGTGCCAGAGGTCAGCAAGGACTGTCTGGGGCCAACGTCCTGACTTTC. It is translated as CARGQQGLSGANVLTF. The gene calls are TRBV7-3 and TRBJ2-6; tentatively, D is TRBD2 (5 bases). The CDR3 is 16 amino acids. The V gene's germline CDR1 is SGHTA and CDR2 FQGTGA. Trimming cost V 9 bases and J 1 base, with 16 bases left between them.

The chain links TRBV25-1 to TRBJ1-6, with a weak D call TRBD1 (5 bases). CDR1 and CDR2 (germline): MGHDK, SYGVNS. There are 15 residues in the CDR3. The V end was cut by 6 bases, the J end by 5 bases, with 14 bases between. Here the CDR3 reads CASSPMGGNNSPLHF. The CDR3 DNA sequence: TGTGCCAGCAGCCCCATGGGGGGGAATAATTCACCCCTCCACTTT.

The chain recombines TRBV4-3 with TRBJ2-5; D possibly corresponds to TRBD2 (5 bases). Trimming left V 1 base short and J 1 base short, with 10 bases between. The CDR3 is 15 amino acids. Per the germline V gene, CDR1 is LGHNA and CDR2 is YSLEER. The CDR3 DNA is TGCGCCAGCAGCCAAGGGGCTAGCATCCAAGAGACCCAGTACTTC. This codes for CASSQGASIQETQYF.

The chain is built from TRBV30 and TRBJ2-5; D unresolved. The tail of the sequence fits TRBJ2-7 better, so the J call may be wrong. CDR1 is GTSNPN, CDR2 SVGIG, per germline (reference sequence). CDR3 size: 11 residues. CDR3 sequence reads: CAWSGRYEQYF. The DNA for the CDR3 is TGTGCCTGGAGTGGTAGATACGAGCAGTACTTC.

The chain couples TRBV7-2 to TRBJ1-2; D is uncertain. CDR3 length: 12 residues. V was pared by 3 bases and J by 5 bases, with 7 bases between. CDR1 SGHTA and CDR2 FQGNSA come from the germline V gene. The CDR3 DNA reads as TGTGCCAGCAGCTTGGCCTTTTATGGCTACACCTTC. This codes for CASSLAFYGYTF.

The rearrangement uses TRBV5-1 and TRBJ2-5, with 10 bases matching TRBD1. V was pared by 4 bases and J by 4 bases, with 4 bases of the junction left unmatched. CDR1 SGHRS and CDR2 YFSETQ come from the germline V gene. The CDR3 loop spans 14 amino acids. CDR3 amino acids: CASSTGTGVETQYF. Here the CDR3 DNA reads TGCGCCAGCAGCACCGGGACAGGGGTAGAGACCCAGTACTTC.

The rearrangement uses TRBV7-8 and TRBJ2-6; the D gene is possibly TRBD1 (6 bases). Trimming removed 5 bases from V and 1 base from J, with 12 bases in between. The CDR3 length is 16 residues. Germline V gene data show CDR1 as SGHVS and CDR2 as FQNEAQ. In nucleotides, the CDR3 is TGTGCCAGCAGCAAAACGACAGGTTCTGGGGCCAACGTCCTGACTTTC. This translates into CASSKTTGSGANVLTF.